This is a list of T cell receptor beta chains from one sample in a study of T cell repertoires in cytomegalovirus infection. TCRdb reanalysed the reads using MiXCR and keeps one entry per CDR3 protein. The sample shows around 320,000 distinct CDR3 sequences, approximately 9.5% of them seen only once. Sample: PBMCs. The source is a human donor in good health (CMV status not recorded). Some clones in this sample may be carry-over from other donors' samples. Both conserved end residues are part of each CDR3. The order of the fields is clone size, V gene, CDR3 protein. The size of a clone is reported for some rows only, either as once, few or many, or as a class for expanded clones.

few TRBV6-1 CASSDRDGGLGNTIYF
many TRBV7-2 CASSLSRGSQDTQYF
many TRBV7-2 CASSLALSDYGYTF
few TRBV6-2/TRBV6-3 CASSSDDTGELFF
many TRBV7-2 CASSSYSNQPQHF
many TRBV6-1 CASSEAPLAGVNNEQFF
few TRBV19 CARRARGRNTEAFF
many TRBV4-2 CASSRALDGNYGYTF
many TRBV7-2 CASSQDTAVNSPLHF
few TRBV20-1 CSARGGQQETQYF
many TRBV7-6 CASSTSNTEAFF
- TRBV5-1 CTSSVGGSSSYGYTF
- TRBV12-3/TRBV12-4 CASRFGTGFYEQYF
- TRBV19 CASSPGGLAFYNEQFF
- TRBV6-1 CATPRSGRRGNSNQPQHF
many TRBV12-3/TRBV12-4 CARLPSGTSNTGELFF
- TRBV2 CASLSGTYEQYF
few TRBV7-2 CANPTADEQFF
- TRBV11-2 CASSFLRDRVKGYTF
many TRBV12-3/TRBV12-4 CASTRWVGGAKNIQYF
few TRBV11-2 CASSLGSFVQETQYF
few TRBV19 CASSEDRGNEKLFF
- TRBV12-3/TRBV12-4 CASGAGGTDTQYF
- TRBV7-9 CASSLPSPGTEFNYGYTF
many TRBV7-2 CASSSLTSGGTYNEQFF
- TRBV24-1 CATSDPGQGGYEQFF
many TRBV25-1 CASSEYKRAGADGYTF